The T cell receptor (beta chain) described here comes from a study of cytomegalovirus exposure and HLA in healthy donors. PCR employed 60 Vbeta and 13 Jbeta primers. Clones were read by immunoSEQ multiplex PCR, and TCRdb kept only the in-frame ones, dropping some. The sample lists approximately 110,000 clones, 77% occurring once. This clone was counted a single time. Antigen: not known. Germline CDR1 and CDR2: SGHNT and YYREEE (reference sequence). V was trimmed by 0 bases and J by 5 bases, leaving 13 bases between them. This CDR3 has 15 residues. Study-wide points: In a later analysis, specific HLA alleles were associated with 15,000 or so TCR beta sequences at a 0.05 false discovery rate. Most sequenced TCRs were rare (though some public TCRs occurred in many donors). In a later analysis, HLA-associated beta chains showed higher expansion and lower generation probabilities than comparable chains. Cytomegalovirus-associated status was assigned to 150 to 200 TCR beta chains.

The clonotype originates from a woman in her 40s in good health and CMV-seropositive. The sequenced sample consisted of PBMCs. The J gene is TRBJ2-3, the V gene TRBV5-4; a possible D gene is TRBD2 (7 bases). The CDR3 spells CASSLVEGGGDTQYF. For the CDR3, the DNA is TGTGCCAGCAGCTTGGTCGAAGGGGGGGGAGATACGCAGTATTTT. The variable domain in full, with the rest retrieved from reference TRBV5-4 and TRBJ2-3, is ETGVTQSPTHLIKTRGQQVTLRCSSQSGHNTVSWYQQALGQGPQFIFQYYREEENGRGNFPPRFSGLQFPNYSSELNVNALELDDSALYLCASSLVEGGGDTQYFGPGTRLTVL.